A selection of T cell receptor beta chains follows, all from one sample in a study of T-cell reconstitution after alpha-beta-depleted transplantation in children. Each CDR3 protein gets one entry after TCRdb re-called the PCR reads with MiXCR. The sample includes just over 350,000 distinct CDR3 sequences, approximately 12% seen only once; the top ten take over 3.5%. Sequencing used PBMCs, obtained from the stem cell graft. These receptor sequences come from a human donor who donated a stem cell graft to a child with Fanconi anemia. The CDR3 runs from the conserved cysteine through the conserved F or W. The order of the fields is CDR3 DNA, CDR3 protein, clone size, J gene, D gene, V gene. D genes are given only for firm matches. Clone size is shown for a subset of rows, as once, few, many or a class of expanded clone.

TGCGCCAGCTCTCGAGGGGGCAGGGCCTCCTACGAGCAGTACTTC,CASSRGGRASYEQYF,few,TRBJ2-7,TRBD1,TRBV5-1
TGTGCCAGCAGTTATGGGGACAGGGGAATTGCAGATACGCAGTATTTT,CASSYGDRGIADTQYF,few,TRBJ2-3,TRBD1,TRBV11-2
TGTGCCAGCAGTGCAACCGGCCGGACCTACGAGCAGTACTTC,CASSATGRTYEQYF,few,TRBJ2-7,NA,TRBV12-3/TRBV12-4
TGCAGTGCTAGAGTCCCCCGGGCGGGGGGGTTCCATACGCAGTATTTT,CSARVPRAGGFHTQYF,many,TRBJ2-3,TRBD2,TRBV20-1
TGTGCCAGCAGTGCGCCCGGGACATCTTCACCCCTCCACTTT,CASSAPGTSSPLHF,few,TRBJ1-6,NA,TRBV12-3/TRBV12-4
TGTGCCAGCTCCACGGACCGAATGAACACTGAAGCTTTCTTT,CASSTDRMNTEAFF,many,TRBJ1-1,NA,TRBV7-2
TGTGCCAGCAGTGCAGAATTAGGCTCTGGAAACACCATATATTTT,CASSAELGSGNTIYF,many,TRBJ1-3,NA,TRBV12-3/TRBV12-4
TGCAGCGTCGACGGAGGGCAAAGCTACAATGAGCAGTTCTTC,CSVDGGQSYNEQFF,NA,TRBJ2-1,NA,TRBV29-1
TGTGCCTGGACAGAAACTGGCGAGCAGTACTTC,CAWTETGEQYF,NA,TRBJ2-7,NA,TRBV30
TGTGCCAGCAGCTTCCTAGCGAGGCTATTCCAAGAGACCCAGTACTTC,CASSFLARLFQETQYF,NA,TRBJ2-5,NA,TRBV7-9
TGTGCCAGCAACCGACAGGGATCAGGCACAGATACGCAGTATTTT,CASNRQGSGTDTQYF,few,TRBJ2-3,TRBD1,TRBV2
TGTGCCAGCATATCAGGCAGAACCCCTGAAGAGACCCAGTACTTC,CASISGRTPEETQYF,NA,TRBJ2-5,NA,TRBV2
TGTGCCATCAGCCGGGACAGACCAAATGAGCAGTTCTTC,CAISRDRPNEQFF,NA,TRBJ2-1,TRBD1,TRBV10-3
TGTGCCAGCTCACCAACCTCCCGGGACGAAAAAGAAGCTTTCTTT,CASSPTSRDEKEAFF,few,TRBJ1-1,NA,TRBV18
TGCGCCAGCAGCTTGGATGGCGGGGGGGTATACAATGAGCAGTTCTTC,CASSLDGGGVYNEQFF,NA,TRBJ2-1,TRBD2,TRBV5-1
TGTGCCAGCAGTCCAAGATGGGCGGATACGCAGTATTTT,CASSPRWADTQYF,NA,TRBJ2-3,NA,TRBV4-2
TGCGCCAGCAGCCAAGTGGCGTCTAGCGGGGGGGCCCACGGGGAGCTGTTTTTT,CASSQVASSGGAHGELFF,NA,TRBJ2-2,TRBD2,TRBV4-1
TGTGCCAGCAGCTTAGATTTCTATTGGGGCTGGGGGGAGATGAACACTGAAGCTTTCTTT,CASSLDFYWGWGEMNTEAFF,NA,TRBJ1-1,NA,TRBV11-2
TGCAGTTTTAGAGATCCGGGACAGGGCACTGAAGCTTTCTTT,CSFRDPGQGTEAFF,many,TRBJ1-1,TRBD1,TRBV20-1
TGCAGTGCTACCGGGACAGGGGTCATCCATGAGCAGTTCTTC,CSATGTGVIHEQFF,NA,TRBJ2-1,TRBD1,TRBV20-1
TGTGCCAGCAGCCAAGGTATTCCCGTGGGGACCATTGAAGCTTTCTTT,CASSQGIPVGTIEAFF,NA,TRBJ1-1,NA,TRBV4-2
TGCGCCAGCAGCTTGTCGGGACAGGTGAACACCGGGGAGCTGTTTTTT,CASSLSGQVNTGELFF,many,TRBJ2-2,TRBD1,TRBV5-1
TGCGCCAGCAGCCAAGCGGGGGGCACGAACACTGAAGCTTTCTTT,CASSQAGGTNTEAFF,few,TRBJ1-1,NA,TRBV4-1
TGTGCCTGGGAGGGACCGACAGCCAAAAACATTCAGTACTTC,CAWEGPTAKNIQYF,few,TRBJ2-4,NA,TRBV30
TGTGCCAGCAGTCCAGGACGGGCCGCTGGTGGCTACACCTTC,CASSPGRAAGGYTF,NA,TRBJ1-2,NA,TRBV12-3/TRBV12-4
TGTGCCAGCATCACAGGGGTTAACACTGAAGCTTTCTTT,CASITGVNTEAFF,many,TRBJ1-1,TRBD1,TRBV6-6
TGCGCCAGCAGCTCGCAGACAGGAGGAACTGAAGCTTTCTTT,CASSSQTGGTEAFF,many,TRBJ1-1,NA,TRBV5-1
TGCAGTGCTACCCAGACCCGGAACACTGAAGCTTTCTTT,CSATQTRNTEAFF,few,TRBJ1-1,NA,TRBV20-1
TGCAGCGTTGCTCCGGGACTAGCGGGCACAGATACGCAGTATTTT,CSVAPGLAGTDTQYF,many,TRBJ2-3,TRBD2,TRBV29-1
TGCGCCAGCAGCTGGGACAGAATGAACACTGAAGCTTTCTTT,CASSWDRMNTEAFF,NA,TRBJ1-1,TRBD1,TRBV5-1
TGTGCCAGCACCCGAAGGAGTGAATCCTACGAGCAGTACTTC,CASTRRSESYEQYF,NA,TRBJ2-7,NA,TRBV2
TGTGCCAGCAGCTTAACTTCCAGCGGGGGGGCCGGGACGCAGTATTTT,CASSLTSSGGAGTQYF,many,TRBJ2-3,TRBD2,TRBV11-3
TGTGCCAGCAGGGGCCTGGTAGTTGGCACTGAAGCTTTCTTT,CASRGLVVGTEAFF,many,TRBJ1-1,NA,TRBV6-1
TGTGCCAGCAGAGGATCCCGGGACCCGGCCTACGAGCAGTACTTC,CASRGSRDPAYEQYF,NA,TRBJ2-7,NA,TRBV5-6
TGTGCCAGCAGACACAGGTACACTGAAGCTTTCTTT,CASRHRYTEAFF,few,TRBJ1-1,NA,TRBV7-4
TGCAGTGCTAGGAATCTGGCGAACACTGAAGCTTTCTTT,CSARNLANTEAFF,few,TRBJ1-1,NA,TRBV20-1
TGCGCCAGCAGCCAAGGCCCTAGCGGGGGTAATTCCTACAATGAGCAGTTCTTC,CASSQGPSGGNSYNEQFF,few,TRBJ2-1,TRBD2,TRBV4-3
TGTGCCAGCAGCAAGCTGGCCAGGGTAAATGGGGCCAACGTCCTGACTTTC,CASSKLARVNGANVLTF,NA,TRBJ2-6,NA,TRBV7-8
TGTGCCAGCAGCTTCAGTAGCGGCAAAGAGACCCAGTACTTC,CASSFSSGKETQYF,few,TRBJ2-5,NA,TRBV7-2
TGCAGTGCTCTTCGTATCGGGGGATGGGCCACAGATACGCAGTATTTT,CSALRIGGWATDTQYF,NA,TRBJ2-3,NA,TRBV20-1
TGTGCCAGCAGTTACTCAGCCAGGGGAAGCGTTCAGAACAATGAGCAGTTCTTC,CASSYSARGSVQNNEQFF,NA,TRBJ2-1,NA,TRBV6-5
TGCGCCAGCAGCCAAGATCTGGACAGGGGCCAAGCAACTAATGAAAAACTGTTTTTT,CASSQDLDRGQATNEKLFF,many,TRBJ1-4,TRBD1,TRBV4-3